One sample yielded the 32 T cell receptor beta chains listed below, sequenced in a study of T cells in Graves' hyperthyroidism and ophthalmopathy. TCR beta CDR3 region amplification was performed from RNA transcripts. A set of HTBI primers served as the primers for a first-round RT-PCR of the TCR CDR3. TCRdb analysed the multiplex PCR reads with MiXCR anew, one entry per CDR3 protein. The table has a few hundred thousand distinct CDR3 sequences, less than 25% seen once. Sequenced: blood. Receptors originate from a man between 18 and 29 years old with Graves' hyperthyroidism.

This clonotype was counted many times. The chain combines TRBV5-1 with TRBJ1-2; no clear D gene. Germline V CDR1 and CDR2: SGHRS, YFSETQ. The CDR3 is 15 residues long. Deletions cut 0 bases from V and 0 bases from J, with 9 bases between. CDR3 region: CASSLVAPTNYGYTF. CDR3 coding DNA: TGCGCCAGCAGCTTGGTGGCACCCACTAACTATGGCTACACCTTC.

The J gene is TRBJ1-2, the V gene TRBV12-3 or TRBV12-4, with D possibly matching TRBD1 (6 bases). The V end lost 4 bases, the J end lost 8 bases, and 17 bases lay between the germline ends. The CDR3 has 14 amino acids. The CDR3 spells CASSYSQGSRGYTF. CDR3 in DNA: TGTGCCAGCAGTTATTCTCAGGGGTCTCGGGGCTACACCTTC.

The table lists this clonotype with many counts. For the CDR3, the DNA is TGTGCCAGCATACAGGGGGACACTGAAGCTTTCTTT. Translated, it gives CASIQGDTEAFF. The J gene is TRBJ1-1, the V gene TRBV13; 8 nucleotides agree with TRBD1. The ends lost 7 bases at V and 3 bases at J; junction bases unmatched: 1. Germline-derived CDR1 and CDR2 are PRHDT and FYEKMQ (reference sequence). The CDR3 is made up of 12 amino acids. The full variable domain, in which reference TRBV13 and TRBJ1-1 provide the parts outside the CDR3, is AAGVIQSPRHLIKEKRETATLKCYPIPRHDTVYWYQQGPGQDPQFLISFYEKMQSDKGSIPDRFSAQQFSDYHSELNMSSLELGDSALYFCASIQGDTEAFFGQGTRLTVV.

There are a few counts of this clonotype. In nucleotides, the CDR3 is TGTGCCAGCAGTGAATTAGGAGGGTCCGGGGAGCTGTTTTTT. Translating gives CASSELGGSGELFF. The V and J genes are TRBV25-1 and TRBJ2-2, with a possible D match to TRBD2 (6 bases). Germline CDR1 MGHDK, CDR2 SYGVNS. Trimming removed 1 base from V and 6 bases from J, with 9 bases in between. The CDR3 sequence is 14 residues long.

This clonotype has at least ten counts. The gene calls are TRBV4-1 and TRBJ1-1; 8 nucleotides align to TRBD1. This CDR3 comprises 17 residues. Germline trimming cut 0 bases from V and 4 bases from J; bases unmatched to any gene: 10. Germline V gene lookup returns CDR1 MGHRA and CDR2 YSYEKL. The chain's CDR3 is CASSQDPLTGVGTEAFF. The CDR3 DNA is TGCGCCAGCAGCCAAGATCCCCTGACAGGGGTCGGCACTGAAGCTTTCTTT.

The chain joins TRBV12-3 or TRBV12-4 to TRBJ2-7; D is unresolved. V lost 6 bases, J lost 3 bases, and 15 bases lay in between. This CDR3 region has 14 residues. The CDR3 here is CASRPRYLFYEQYF. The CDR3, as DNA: TGTGCCAGCAGACCTCGCTACCTATTCTACGAGCAGTACTTC.

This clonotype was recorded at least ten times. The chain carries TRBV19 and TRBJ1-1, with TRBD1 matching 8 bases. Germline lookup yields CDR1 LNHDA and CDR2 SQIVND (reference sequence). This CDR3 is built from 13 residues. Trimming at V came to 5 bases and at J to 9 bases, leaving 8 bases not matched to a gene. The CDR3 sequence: CASSLGTGQKAFF. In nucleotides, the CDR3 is TGTGCCAGTAGTCTAGGGACAGGCCAAAAAGCTTTCTTT.

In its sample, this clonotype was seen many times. The CDR3 DNA reads TGTGCCAGCAGCGGTCGACAGGGGGGTGAAGCTTTCTTT. This encodes CASSGRQGGEAFF. The rearrangement links TRBV9 to TRBJ1-1; 9 nucleotides line up with TRBD1. The CDR3 covers 13 residues. V was clipped by 3 bases and J by 7 bases; unmatched bases: 4. The germline V gene encodes CDR1 SGDLS and CDR2 YYNGEE.

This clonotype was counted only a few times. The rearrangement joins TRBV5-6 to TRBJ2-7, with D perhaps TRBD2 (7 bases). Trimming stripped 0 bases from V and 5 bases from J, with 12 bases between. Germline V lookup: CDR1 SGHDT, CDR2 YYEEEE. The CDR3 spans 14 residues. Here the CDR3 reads CASSLEGGEDEQYF. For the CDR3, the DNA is TGTGCCAGCAGCTTGGAGGGGGGGGAGGACGAGCAGTACTTC.

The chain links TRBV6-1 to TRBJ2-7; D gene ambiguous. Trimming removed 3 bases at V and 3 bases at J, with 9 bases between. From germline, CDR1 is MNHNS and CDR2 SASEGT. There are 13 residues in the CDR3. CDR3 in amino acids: CASSDQIYYEQYF. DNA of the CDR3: TGTGCCAGCAGTGATCAGATTTACTACGAGCAGTACTTC.

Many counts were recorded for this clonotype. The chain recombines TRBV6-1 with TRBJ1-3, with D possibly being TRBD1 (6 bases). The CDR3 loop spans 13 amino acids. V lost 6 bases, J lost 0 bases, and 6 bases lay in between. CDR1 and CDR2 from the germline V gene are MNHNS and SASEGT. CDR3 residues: CASRDSSGNTIYF. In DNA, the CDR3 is TGTGCCAGCAGGGACAGCTCTGGAAACACCATATATTTT.

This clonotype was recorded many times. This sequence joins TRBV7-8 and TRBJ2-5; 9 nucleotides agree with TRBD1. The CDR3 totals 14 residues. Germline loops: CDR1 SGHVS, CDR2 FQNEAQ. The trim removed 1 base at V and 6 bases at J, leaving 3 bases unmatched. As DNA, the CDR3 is TGTGCCAGCAGCTTAGTACAGGGGGCGCAGACCCAGTACTTC. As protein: CASSLVQGAQTQYF. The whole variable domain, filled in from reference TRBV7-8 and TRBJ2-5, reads GAGVSQSPRYKVAKRGQDVALRCDPISGHVSLFWYQQALGQGPEFLTYFQNEAQLDKSGLPSDRFFAERPEGSVSTLKIQRTQQEDSAVYLCASSLVQGAQTQYFGPGTRLLVL.

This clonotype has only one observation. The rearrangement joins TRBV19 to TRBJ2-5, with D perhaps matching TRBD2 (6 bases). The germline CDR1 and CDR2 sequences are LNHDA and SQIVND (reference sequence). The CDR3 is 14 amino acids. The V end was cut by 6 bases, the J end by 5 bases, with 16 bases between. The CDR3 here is CASSLTLATETQYF. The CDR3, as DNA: TGTGCCAGTAGCCTAACACTAGCTACCGAGACCCAGTACTTC.

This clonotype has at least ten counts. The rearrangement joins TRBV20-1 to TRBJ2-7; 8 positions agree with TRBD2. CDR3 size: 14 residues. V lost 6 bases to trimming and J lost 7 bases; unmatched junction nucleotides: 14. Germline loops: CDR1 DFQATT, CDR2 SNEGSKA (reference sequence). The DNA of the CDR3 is TGCAGTGCCCTCCTTGCGGGGGGCTCGCGTGAGCAGTACTTC. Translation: CSALLAGGSREQYF.

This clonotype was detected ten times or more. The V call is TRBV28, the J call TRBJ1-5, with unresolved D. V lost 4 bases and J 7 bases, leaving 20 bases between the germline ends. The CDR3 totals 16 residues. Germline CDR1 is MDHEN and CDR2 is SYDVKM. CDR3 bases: TGTGCCAGCAGTTCCCCACCTTCACTGGTAGGGCAGCCCCAGCATTTT. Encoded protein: CASSSPPSLVGQPQHF.

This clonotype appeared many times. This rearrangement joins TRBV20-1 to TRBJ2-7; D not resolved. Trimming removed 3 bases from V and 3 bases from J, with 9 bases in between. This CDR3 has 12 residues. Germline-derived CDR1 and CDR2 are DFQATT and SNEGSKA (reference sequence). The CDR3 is CSASAARYEQYF. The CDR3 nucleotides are TGCAGTGCTAGTGCCGCCCGCTACGAGCAGTACTTC.

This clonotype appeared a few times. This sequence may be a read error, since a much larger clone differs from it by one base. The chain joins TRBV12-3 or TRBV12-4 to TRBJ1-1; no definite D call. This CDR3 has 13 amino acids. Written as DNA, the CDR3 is TGTGCCGGCAGTCGCGACTTTAACACTGAAGCTTTCTTT. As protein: CAGSRDFNTEAFF.

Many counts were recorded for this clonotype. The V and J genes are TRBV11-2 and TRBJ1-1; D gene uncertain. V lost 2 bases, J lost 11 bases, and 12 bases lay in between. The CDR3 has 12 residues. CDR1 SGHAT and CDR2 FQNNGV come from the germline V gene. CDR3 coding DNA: TGTGCCAGCAGCTTAACACGGTCTAGGGCTTTCTTT. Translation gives CASSLTRSRAFF.

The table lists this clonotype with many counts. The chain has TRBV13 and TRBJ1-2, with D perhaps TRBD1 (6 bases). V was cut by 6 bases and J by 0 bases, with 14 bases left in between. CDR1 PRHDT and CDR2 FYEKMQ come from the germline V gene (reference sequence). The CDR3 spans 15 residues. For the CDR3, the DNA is TGTGCCAGCAGGGGAAGGGACAAAGCTAACTATGGCTACACCTTC. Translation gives CASRGRDKANYGYTF.

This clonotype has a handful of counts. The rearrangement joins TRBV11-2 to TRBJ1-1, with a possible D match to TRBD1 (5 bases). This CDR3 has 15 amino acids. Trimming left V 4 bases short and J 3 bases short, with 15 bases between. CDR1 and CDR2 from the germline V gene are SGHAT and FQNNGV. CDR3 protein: CASSSGLGVDTEAFF. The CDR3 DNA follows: TGTGCCAGCAGCTCTGGACTGGGGGTGGACACTGAAGCTTTCTTT.

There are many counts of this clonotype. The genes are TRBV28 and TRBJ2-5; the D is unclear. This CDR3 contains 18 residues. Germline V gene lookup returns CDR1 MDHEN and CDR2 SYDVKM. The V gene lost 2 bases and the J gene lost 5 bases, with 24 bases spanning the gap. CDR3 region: CASSLMRPTLPSSETQYF. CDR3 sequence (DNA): TGTGCCAGCAGTTTAATGCGTCCGACACTACCGAGTTCTGAGACCCAGTACTTC.

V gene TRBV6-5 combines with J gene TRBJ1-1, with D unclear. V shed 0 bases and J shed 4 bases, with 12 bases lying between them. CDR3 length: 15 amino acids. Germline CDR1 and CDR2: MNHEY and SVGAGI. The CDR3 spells CASSYSKTVFTEAFF. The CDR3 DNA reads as TGTGCCAGCAGTTACTCGAAGACGGTGTTCACTGAAGCTTTCTTT.

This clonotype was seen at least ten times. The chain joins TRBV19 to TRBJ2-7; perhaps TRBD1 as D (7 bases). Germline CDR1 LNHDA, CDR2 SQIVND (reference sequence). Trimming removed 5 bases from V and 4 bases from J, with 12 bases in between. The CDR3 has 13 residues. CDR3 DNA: TGTGCCAGTAGTGCGGGACAGCGGTACGAGCAGTACTTC. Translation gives CASSAGQRYEQYF.

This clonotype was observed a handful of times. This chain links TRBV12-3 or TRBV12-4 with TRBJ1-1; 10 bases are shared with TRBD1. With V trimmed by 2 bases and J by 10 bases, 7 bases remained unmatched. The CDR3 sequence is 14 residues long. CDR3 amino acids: CASSLRMGQGTAFF. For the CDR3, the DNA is TGTGCCAGCAGTTTACGCATGGGACAGGGGACAGCTTTCTTT.

The CDR3 DNA follows: TGCACCCTACAGGGGGTGGGATCCTACGAGCAGTACTTC. This gives the protein CTLQGVGSYEQYF. This chain joins TRBV20-1 and TRBJ2-7; 8 nucleotides match TRBD1. This CDR3 has 13 amino acids. From germline, CDR1 is DFQATT and CDR2 SNEGSKA (reference sequence).

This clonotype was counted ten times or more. DNA of the CDR3: TGCAGTGCTAGTCCTTCCGGGACAGGGGGCTTCGAGCAGTACTTC. Translating gives CSASPSGTGGFEQYF. The V and J genes are TRBV20-1 and TRBJ2-7, with 12 bases matching TRBD1. This CDR3 has 15 residues. Germline CDR1 is DFQATT and CDR2 is SNEGSKA (reference sequence). V gave up 3 bases and J gave up 6 bases; unmatched junction bases: 9.

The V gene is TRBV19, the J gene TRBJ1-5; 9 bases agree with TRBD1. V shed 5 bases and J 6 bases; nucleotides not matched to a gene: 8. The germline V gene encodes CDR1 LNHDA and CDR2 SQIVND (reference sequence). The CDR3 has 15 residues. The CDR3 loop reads CASSPSGTGIQPQHF. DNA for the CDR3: TGTGCCAGTAGTCCATCCGGGACAGGGATTCAGCCCCAGCATTTT.

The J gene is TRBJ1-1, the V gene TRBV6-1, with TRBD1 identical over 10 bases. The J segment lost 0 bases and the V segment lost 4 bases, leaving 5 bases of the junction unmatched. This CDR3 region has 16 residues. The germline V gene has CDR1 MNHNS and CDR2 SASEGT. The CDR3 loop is CASSGETGGMNTEAFF. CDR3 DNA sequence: TGTGCCAGCAGTGGGGAGACAGGGGGCATGAACACTGAAGCTTTCTTT.

The CDR3 DNA sequence: TGCAGTGCTCCAGACGGGAGGGAGGGCCGGATTTATGAGACCCAGTACTTC. Translating it yields CSAPDGREGRIYETQYF. The chain is built from TRBV20-1 and TRBJ2-5; TRBD2 aligns across 8 bases. CDR3 length: 17 amino acids. V was pared by 5 bases and J by 5 bases, with 19 bases of the junction left unmatched. Germline CDR1 is DFQATT and CDR2 is SNEGSKA (reference sequence).

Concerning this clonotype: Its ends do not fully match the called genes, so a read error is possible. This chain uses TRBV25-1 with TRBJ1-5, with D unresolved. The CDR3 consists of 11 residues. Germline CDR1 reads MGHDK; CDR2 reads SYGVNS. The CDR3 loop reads CAISGDQPQHF. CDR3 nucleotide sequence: TGTGCCATCAGTGGAGATCAGCCCCAGCATTTT.

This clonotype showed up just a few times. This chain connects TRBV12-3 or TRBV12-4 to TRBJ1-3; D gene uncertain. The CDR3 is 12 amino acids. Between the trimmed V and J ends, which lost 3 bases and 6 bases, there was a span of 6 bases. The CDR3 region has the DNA TGTGCCAGCAGTTTGAGTATAAACACCATATATTTT. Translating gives CASSLSINTIYF.

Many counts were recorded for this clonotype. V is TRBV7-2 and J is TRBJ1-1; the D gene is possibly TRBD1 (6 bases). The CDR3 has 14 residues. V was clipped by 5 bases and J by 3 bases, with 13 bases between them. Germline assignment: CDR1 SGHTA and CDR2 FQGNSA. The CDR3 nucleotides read TGTGCCAGCAGCCCCGGGTCAGGGGACACTGAAGCTTTCTTT. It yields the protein CASSPGSGDTEAFF.